These 21 T cell receptor beta chains came from one sample sequenced in a study of glioma-infiltrating T cells. Amplification of TCR alpha and beta CDR3 regions from RNA used iRepertoire nested multiplex PCR. TCRdb reprocessed the multiplex PCR reads via MiXCR and lists one record per CDR3 protein. The sample consists of some 120,000 distinct CDR3 sequences, approximately 25% of them appearing once. Sequenced input: glioma tissue, nonneoplastic brain tissue, or PBMCs (not recorded which). These TCRs come from a human donor with low-grade glioma or glioblastoma, undergoing nonglioma brain surgery, or in good health (not recorded which).

This clonotype was counted many times. V and J are TRBV19 and TRBJ2-2; 7 bases fit TRBD1. V was pared by 9 bases and J by 6 bases, with 7 bases of the junction left unmatched. CDR1 LNHDA and CDR2 SQIVND come from the germline V gene (reference sequence). This CDR3 has 13 amino acids. CDR3 sequence: CASLTGIAGELFF. The DNA of the CDR3 is TGTGCCAGCCTGACAGGGATCGCCGGGGAGCTGTTTTTT.

This clonotype was detected ten times or more. The chain carries TRBV29-1 and TRBJ2-5; a weak D match, TRBD2 (5 bases). CDR1 and CDR2 from the germline V gene are SQVTM and ANQGSEA. V was shortened by 5 bases and J by 2 bases, with 15 bases between the two germline ends. The CDR3 consists of 14 residues. The DNA for the CDR3 is TGCAGCGTTCTGTTACGGGGTGAGCAAGAGACCCAGTACTTC. Amino acid sequence: CSVLLRGEQETQYF.

This clonotype has more than one count but fewer than ten. The rearrangement uses TRBV29-1 and TRBJ2-7; TRBD2 matches 10 bases. With V trimmed by 4 bases and J by 2 bases, 11 bases remained unmatched. Germline V lookup: CDR1 SQVTM, CDR2 ANQGSEA. The CDR3 has 16 residues. In DNA form, the CDR3 reads TGCAGCGTTGTTCCCGTCCGACTAGCGGGTACCTACGAGCAGTACTTC. It yields the protein CSVVPVRLAGTYEQYF.

This clonotype has at least ten counts. The V and J genes are TRBV4-3 and TRBJ2-3, with D perhaps TRBD2 (6 bases). The germline V and J ends were trimmed by 0 bases and 9 bases, with 7 bases remaining between them. The CDR3 extends over 12 amino acids. Germline V gene data show CDR1 as LGHNA and CDR2 as YSLEER. The CDR3 loop reads CASSQEAGTQYF. The CDR3 DNA sequence: TGCGCCAGCAGCCAAGAAGCGGGCACGCAGTATTTT.

Points on this clonotype: This clone may be a read error of a much larger clone one base away. The V call is TRBV10-3, the J call TRBJ2-5; D is possibly TRBD1 or TRBD2 (6 bases each). CDR3 length: 15 amino acids. V was pared by 6 bases and J by 0 bases, with 14 bases between. Germline V gives CDR1 ENHRY, CDR2 SYGVKD. The CDR3 region has the DNA TGTGCCATCAGCTCGGGGGCGGGGTACCAAGAGACCCAGTACTTC. This translates into CAISSGAGYQETQYF.

This clonotype showed up many times. The chain employs TRBV6-1 and TRBJ2-2; 9 positions agree with TRBD1. There are 15 residues in the CDR3. V lost 6 bases to trimming and J lost 3 bases; unmatched junction nucleotides: 5. From germline, CDR1 is MNHNS and CDR2 SASEGT. The CDR3 bases are TGTGCCAGCAGCCTACAGGGGGCGCACACCGGGGAGCTGTTTTTT. Protein product: CASSLQGAHTGELFF.

This clonotype was counted a few times. This CDR3 is CASGPGQGRGNEQFF. The CDR3 region has the DNA TGTGCTAGTGGCCCCGGACAGGGTAGAGGGAATGAGCAGTTCTTC. V gene TRBV12-5 combines with J gene TRBJ2-1, with 8 bases matching TRBD1. The CDR3 has 15 residues. V shed 6 bases, J shed 7 bases, and the junction held 11 bases outside the gene matches. Germline V gene lookup returns CDR1 LGHNT and CDR2 FRNRAP.

J is TRBJ1-1 and V is TRBV29-1, with D tentatively TRBD1 (6 bases). The V gene's germline CDR1 is SQVTM and CDR2 ANQGSEA. The V end lost 5 bases, the J end lost 3 bases, and 13 bases lay between the germline ends. The CDR3 is 13 residues long. The CDR3 nucleotides are TGCAGCGTTCAGAGGGACATGGACACTGAAGCTTTCTTT. Encoded protein: CSVQRDMDTEAFF.

In this sample, this clonotype turned up many times. The CDR3 DNA reads TGTGCCAGCAGCTACCTAGGGCAGCAGAGCTCCTACGAGCAGTACTTC. This gives the protein CASSYLGQQSSYEQYF. The chain recombines TRBV7-6 with TRBJ2-7, with D unclear. The V gene lost 4 bases and the J gene lost 0 bases, with 16 bases spanning the gap. The CDR3 contains 16 residues. Per germline, CDR1 SGHVS and CDR2 FNYEAQ.

This clonotype was found many times. The gene calls are TRBV7-2 and TRBJ2-5, with D possibly TRBD2 on 5 matching bases. This CDR3 contains 13 residues. The V end lost 3 bases, the J end lost 2 bases, and 7 bases lay between the germline ends. CDR1 and CDR2 (germline): SGHTA, FQGNSA. This chain's CDR3 is CASSFQRQETQYF. The CDR3 coding sequence is TGTGCCAGCAGCTTTCAGCGGCAAGAGACCCAGTACTTC.

Concerning this clonotype: A read error is possible here, since a much larger clone lies one base away. This chain connects TRBV4-2 to TRBJ2-2, with D tentatively TRBD2 (5 bases). Per germline, CDR1 LGHNA and CDR2 YNFKEQ. This CDR3 region has 13 residues. CDR3 nucleotides: TGTGCCAGCAGCGGAGCGAACACCGGGGAGCTGCTTTTT. Amino acids: CASSGANTGELLF.

This clonotype appeared a single time. The chain combines TRBV6-5 with TRBJ2-7, with 13 bases aligning to TRBD2. The CDR3 is 16 residues long. Germline lookup yields CDR1 MNHEY and CDR2 SVGAGI. The V and J ends lost 0 bases and 4 bases, in that order; junction bases with no gene match: 3. The CDR3 protein is CASSYSGLAGEYEQYF. The CDR3 DNA is TGTGCCAGCAGTTACTCCGGACTAGCGGGGGAATACGAGCAGTACTTC.

This clonotype was seen repeatedly, ten times or more. CDR3 nucleotides: TGCAGTGCTAGAGACCTCAAGACTAGCGGGAAAGAGACCCAGTACTTC. Protein: CSARDLKTSGKETQYF. The chain recombines TRBV20-1 with TRBJ2-5; 11 nucleotides agree with TRBD2. V trimming: 0 bases; J trimming: 3 bases; junction bases outside the gene matches: 6. The CDR3 loop spans 16 amino acids. CDR1 and CDR2 from the germline V gene are DFQATT and SNEGSKA (reference sequence).

In this sample, this clonotype turned up many times. V is TRBV20-1 and J is TRBJ2-1, with D perhaps TRBD1 (5 bases). This CDR3 is built from 14 residues. Germline V lookup: CDR1 DFQATT, CDR2 SNEGSKA (reference sequence). Trimming left V 3 bases short and J 3 bases short, with 12 bases between. CDR3: CSASHRLNYNEQFF. The CDR3, as DNA: TGCAGTGCTAGCCACAGGCTCAACTACAATGAGCAGTTCTTC.

This clonotype came up many times. This chain uses TRBV6-1 with TRBJ2-7; D may be TRBD1 (5 bases). The CDR3 sequence is 12 residues long. CDR1 and CDR2 (germline): MNHNS, SASEGT. V was cut by 3 bases and J by 2 bases, with 5 bases left in between. The CDR3 nucleotides read TGTGCCAGCAGTGAGGGGCCCTACGAGCAGTACTTC. Amino acid sequence: CASSEGPYEQYF.

The chain has TRBV9 and TRBJ2-7; tentatively, D is TRBD2 (6 bases). CDR1 is SGDLS, CDR2 YYNGEE, per germline. The germline V and J ends were trimmed by 1 base and 0 bases, with 11 bases remaining between them. The CDR3 contains 15 residues. The CDR3 nucleotides read TGTGCCAGCAGCGTAAGTACGGGAGTCTCCTACGAGCAGTACTTC. Translation gives CASSVSTGVSYEQYF.

The sample holds many counts of this clonotype. The CDR3: CASSIQGQFEGTEAFF. CDR3 DNA: TGTGCCAGTAGTATCCAAGGACAGTTCGAAGGGACTGAAGCTTTCTTT. The rearrangement uses TRBV19 and TRBJ1-1; TRBD1 is a possible D gene (6 bases). The ends were cut back, 3 bases at V and 5 bases at J, with 19 bases in the middle. CDR3 length: 16 residues. Per germline, CDR1 LNHDA and CDR2 SQIVND (reference sequence).

Ten or more counts support this clonotype. The chain employs TRBV7-2 and TRBJ2-3, with 13 bases matching TRBD2. CDR3 size: 16 residues. V dropped 4 bases and J dropped 2; count of bases not matched to a gene: 3. CDR1 SGHTA and CDR2 FQGNSA come from the germline V gene. Written as DNA, the CDR3 is TGTGCCAGCAGCTGGACTAGCGGGAGCCTCACAGATACGCAGTATTTT. It is translated as CASSWTSGSLTDTQYF.

This clonotype was observed a few times. V usage is TRBV5-1 and J usage is TRBJ2-7, with D possibly TRBD2 on 6 matching bases. This CDR3 has 17 residues. The V and J ends lost 0 bases and 3 bases respectively, with 19 bases between them. Germline V gene lookup returns CDR1 SGHRS and CDR2 YFSETQ. CDR3: CASSLGSGVNLLYEQYF. CDR3 coding DNA: TGCGCCAGCAGCTTGGGTAGCGGCGTCAATCTACTCTACGAGCAGTACTTC. Using reference TRBV5-1 and TRBJ2-7 for the parts outside the CDR3, the full variable domain is KAGVTQTPRYLIKTRGQQVTLSCSPISGHRSVSWYQQTPGQGLQFLFEYFSETQRNKGNFPGRFSGRQFSNSRSEMNVSTLELGDSALYLCASSLGSGVNLLYEQYFGPGTRLTVT.

This clonotype was seen a handful of times. This chain joins TRBV11-2 and TRBJ2-5; D call uncertain. The CDR3 has 15 residues. The V and J ends lost 5 bases and 4 bases respectively, with 17 bases between them. Germline V gene lookup returns CDR1 SGHAT and CDR2 FQNNGV. The CDR3 DNA reads as TGTGCCAGCAGCCACCCCGTGACGCAAGGAGAGACCCAGTACTTC. Encoded protein: CASSHPVTQGETQYF.

This clonotype has at least ten counts. The V gene is TRBV7-2, the J gene TRBJ2-3, with D perhaps matching TRBD1 or TRBD2 (5 bases each). The germline CDR1 and CDR2 sequences are SGHTA and FQGNSA. The CDR3 is 14 residues long. The V end was cut by 0 bases, the J end by 6 bases, with 10 bases between. CDR3 in DNA: TGTGCCAGCAGCTTAGCGGGATGGGGGGATACGCAGTATTTT. Its protein product is CASSLAGWGDTQYF.